Following are 13 T cell receptor beta chains from one sample sequenced in a study of cytomegalovirus exposure and HLA in healthy donors. 60 Vbeta and 13 Jbeta primers were used in PCR. TCRdb keeps only in-frame clones here, not all; method: immunoSEQ multiplex PCR. In the table there are about 120,000 clones, roughly four fifths of which are singletons. Source material: PBMCs. The receptors derive from a woman aged 35 to 49 in good health and CMV-seropositive.

CDR3 protein: CASSSSGTGLTFF. The CDR3 DNA reads TGTGCCAGCAGTTCGTCCGGGACAGGGCTAACTTTCTTT. The V and J genes are TRBV6-5 and TRBJ1-1, with 9 nucleotides matching TRBD1. The germline V gene encodes CDR1 MNHEY and CDR2 SVGAGI. This CDR3 contains 13 residues. The V gene end was trimmed by 4 bases and the J gene end by 12 bases; junction bases not matched to a gene: 9.

The sample holds a few counts of this clone. The rearrangement joins TRBV30 to TRBJ2-7; no clear D. V shed 2 bases and J shed 4 bases, with 9 bases lying between them. The CDR3 is made up of 12 amino acids. Germline V lookup: CDR1 GTSNPN, CDR2 SVGIG (reference sequence). The CDR3, as DNA: TGTGCCTGGAGTCCCTCCACTTACGAGCAGTACTTC. This sequence encodes CAWSPSTYEQYF. Together with reference TRBV30 and TRBJ2-7, the CDR3 gives the full variable domain: SQTIHQWPATLVQPVGSPLSLECTVEGTSNPNLYWYRQAAGRGLQLLFYSVGIGQISSEVPQNLSASRPQDRQFILSSKKLLLSDSGFYLCAWSPSTYEQYFGPGTRLTVT.

CDR3 in amino acids: CSLRGGYEQFF. CDR3 DNA sequence: TGCAGTTTAAGGGGGGGCTATGAGCAGTTCTTC. V is TRBV29-1 and J is TRBJ2-1; D might be TRBD2 (7 bases). This CDR3 spans 11 amino acids. The germline V gene encodes CDR1 SQVTM and CDR2 ANQGSEA.

The genes are TRBV30 and TRBJ2-1, with D uncertain. CDR1 is GTSNPN and CDR2 is SVGIG in the germline V gene (reference sequence). The V gene lost 2 bases and the J gene lost 6 bases, with 5 bases spanning the gap. The CDR3 runs to 11 residues. The CDR3 coding sequence is TGTGCCTGGAGTTCCCGCAATGAGCAGTTCTTC. It translates to CAWSSRNEQFF.

The rearrangement joins TRBV25-1 to TRBJ1-2; 8 positions agree with TRBD1. CDR1 is MGHDK and CDR2 is SYGVNS in the germline V gene. CDR3 size: 14 residues. Trimming took 5 bases from V and 3 from J; bases not matched to a gene: 5. The CDR3 DNA reads as TGTGCCAGCAGTACAACGACAGGGGACTATGGCTACACCTTC. Its translation: CASSTTTGDYGYTF.

The genes are TRBV7-9 and TRBJ1-5, with TRBD1 matching over 8 bases. V gave up 1 base and J gave up 6 bases; unmatched junction bases: 8. The CDR3 runs 16 residues. Germline V gene sequence: CDR1 SEHNR, CDR2 FQNEAQ (reference sequence). For the CDR3, the DNA is TGTGCCAGCAGCTTAGTGACAGGGGAGGCAGGTCAGCCCCAGCATTTT. Protein sequence: CASSLVTGEAGQPQHF.

The chain has TRBV4-1 and TRBJ1-3; D not certain. V lost 0 bases and J lost 4, with 13 bases in between. The CDR3 has 16 amino acids. The germline gives CDR1 MGHRA, CDR2 YSYEKL. CDR3 coding DNA: TGCGCCAGCAGCCAAGATCGAACTGCGGGGGGAAACACCATATATTTT. Residues: CASSQDRTAGGNTIYF.

In this sample, this clone turned up many times. The chain is built from TRBV5-6 and TRBJ1-1; 8 nucleotides match TRBD1. The CDR3 extends over 14 amino acids. Germline V gene sequence: CDR1 SGHDT, CDR2 YYEEEE. Losses at the gene ends were 3 bases for V and 7 bases for J; bases not matched to a gene: 8. The CDR3 DNA sequence: TGTGCCAGCAGCTGGGGGTCGGGACAGGTTGAAGCTTTCTTT. Protein product: CASSWGSGQVEAFF.

The chain uses TRBV6-1 and TRBJ2-7; TRBD2 agrees at 15 bases. V dropped 7 bases and J dropped 7; count of bases not matched to a gene: 5. The CDR3 extends over 14 amino acids. The germline gives CDR1 MNHNS, CDR2 SASEGT. The CDR3 spells CASTGLAGGREQYF. The CDR3 DNA is TGTGCCAGCACTGGACTAGCGGGAGGGCGGGAGCAGTACTTC.

This clone was seen more than once but under ten times. The V gene is TRBV4-3, the J gene TRBJ2-6; 8 bases agree with TRBD1. Trimming took 5 bases from V and 0 from J; bases not matched to a gene: 6. The CDR3 is 17 amino acids. From germline, CDR1 is LGHNA and CDR2 YSLEER. CDR3 sequence: CASSEGTGSSGANVLTF. DNA of the CDR3: TGCGCCAGCAGCGAAGGGACAGGCAGCTCTGGGGCCAACGTCCTGACTTTC.

The chain joins TRBV5-4 to TRBJ1-4, with no clear D. Germline V gives CDR1 SGHNT, CDR2 YYREEE (reference sequence). Trimming took off 2 bases at V and 6 bases at J, with 14 bases between the two ends. The CDR3 spans 15 residues. CDR3 protein: CASSLTRGLDEKLFF. CDR3 sequence (DNA): TGTGCCAGCAGCTTAACTCGAGGGCTAGATGAAAAACTGTTTTTT.

V is TRBV10-1 and J is TRBJ2-5; 9 positions agree with TRBD2. J lost 5 bases, V lost 6 bases, and 10 bases had no gene match. This CDR3 contains 15 residues. In germline, CDR1 is WNHNN, CDR2 SYGVQD (reference sequence). CDR3 sequence reads: CASRRAGGPRETQYF. The CDR3, as DNA: TGCGCCAGCAGGAGAGCGGGAGGTCCCAGGGAGACCCAGTACTTC.

The chain recombines TRBV9 with TRBJ2-7; TRBD2 is a possible D gene (6 bases). V was pared by 1 base and J by 1 base, with 12 bases between. The CDR3 extends over 15 amino acids. Germline lookup yields CDR1 SGDLS and CDR2 YYNGEE. Here the CDR3 reads CASSVLGDSSYEQYF. The CDR3 DNA is TGTGCCAGCAGCGTACTTGGGGACTCTTCCTACGAGCAGTACTTC.